This T cell receptor beta chain was sequenced for a study of regulatory T cells in long-lasting Graves disease. Broader study findings: Shared public clonotypes totalled a few thousand in persistent patients, compared with roughly 970 in new patients.

Time point denoted: persistent/refractory GD, antithyroid drugs over 5 years with positive TRAb. Extracted RNA from PBMCs served as the source of the TCR library. Per germline, CDR1 SEHNR and CDR2 FQNEAQ (reference sequence). V lost 5 bases and J 6 bases, leaving 14 bases between the germline ends. CDR3 length: 13 amino acids. Comments on this clonotype: Its antigen is not identified.

Relying on iRepertoire HTBI primers and Arm-PCR of CDR3 regions, the team built TCR beta libraries. TCRdb processed the multiplex PCR reads anew with MiXCR; each CDR3 protein has one entry. Among 600,000 to 800,000 distinct CDR3 sequences listed, around 30% were seen once. The receptor was derived from a female donor with Graves disease. The rearrangement joins TRBV7-9 to TRBJ2-7; TRBD2 might be the D (5 bases). The sample in question was peripheral blood mononuclear cells (PBMCs), obtained when the disease was refractory, from a patient treated with antithyroid drugs. The CDR3 is CASSPDLGSEQYF. The DNA of the CDR3 is TGTGCCAGCAGCCCCGATCTGGGGAGCGAGCAGTACTTC.